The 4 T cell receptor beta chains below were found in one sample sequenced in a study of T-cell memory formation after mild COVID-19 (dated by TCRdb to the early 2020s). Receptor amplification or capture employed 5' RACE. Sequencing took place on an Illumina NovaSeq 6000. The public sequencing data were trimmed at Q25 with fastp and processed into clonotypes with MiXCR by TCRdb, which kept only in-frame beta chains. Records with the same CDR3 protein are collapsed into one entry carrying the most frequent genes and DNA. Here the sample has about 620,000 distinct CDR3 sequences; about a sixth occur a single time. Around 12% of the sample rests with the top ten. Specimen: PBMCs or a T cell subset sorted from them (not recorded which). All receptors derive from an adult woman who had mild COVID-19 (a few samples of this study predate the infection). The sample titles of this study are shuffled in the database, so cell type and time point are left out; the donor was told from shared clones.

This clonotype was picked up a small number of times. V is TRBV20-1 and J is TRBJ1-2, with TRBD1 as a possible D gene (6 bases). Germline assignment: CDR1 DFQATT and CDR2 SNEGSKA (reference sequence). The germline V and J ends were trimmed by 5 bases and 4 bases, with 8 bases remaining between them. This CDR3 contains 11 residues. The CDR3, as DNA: TGCAGTGCTGGGACACTCTATGGCTACACCTTC. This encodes CSAGTLYGYTF.

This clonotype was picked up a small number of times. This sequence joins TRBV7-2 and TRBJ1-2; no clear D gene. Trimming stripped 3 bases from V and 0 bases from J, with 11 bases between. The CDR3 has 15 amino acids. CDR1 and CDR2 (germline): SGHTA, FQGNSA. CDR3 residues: CASSLDGLANYGYTF. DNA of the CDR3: TGTGCCAGCAGCTTGGACGGACTAGCTAACTATGGCTACACCTTC.

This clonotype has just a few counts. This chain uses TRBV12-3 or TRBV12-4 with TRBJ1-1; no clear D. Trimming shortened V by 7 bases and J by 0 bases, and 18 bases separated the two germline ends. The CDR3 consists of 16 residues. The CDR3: CASTNLGSGLNTEAFF. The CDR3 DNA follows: TGTGCCAGCACTAATTTAGGCTCGGGGTTGAACACTGAAGCTTTCTTT.

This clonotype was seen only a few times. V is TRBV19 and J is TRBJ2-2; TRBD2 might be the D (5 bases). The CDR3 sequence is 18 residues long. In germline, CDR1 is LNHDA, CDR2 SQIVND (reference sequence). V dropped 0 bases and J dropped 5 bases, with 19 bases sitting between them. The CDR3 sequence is CASSIEGLLFSGTGELFF. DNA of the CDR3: TGTGCCAGTAGTATAGAAGGACTCCTCTTCTCGGGGACCGGGGAGCTGTTTTTT.